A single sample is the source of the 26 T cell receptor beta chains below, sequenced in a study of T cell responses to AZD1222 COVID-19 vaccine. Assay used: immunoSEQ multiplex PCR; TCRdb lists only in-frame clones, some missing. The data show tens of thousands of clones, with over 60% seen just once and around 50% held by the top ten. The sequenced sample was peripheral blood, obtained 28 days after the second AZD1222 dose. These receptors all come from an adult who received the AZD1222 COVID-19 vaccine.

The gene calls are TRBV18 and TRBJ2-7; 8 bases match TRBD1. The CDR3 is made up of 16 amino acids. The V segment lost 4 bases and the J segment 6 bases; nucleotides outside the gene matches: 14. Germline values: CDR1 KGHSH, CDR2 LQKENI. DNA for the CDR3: TGTGCCAGCTCACTCACGTCGGGGACAGGTTCCGCCGAGCAGTACTTC. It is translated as CASSLTSGTGSAEQYF.

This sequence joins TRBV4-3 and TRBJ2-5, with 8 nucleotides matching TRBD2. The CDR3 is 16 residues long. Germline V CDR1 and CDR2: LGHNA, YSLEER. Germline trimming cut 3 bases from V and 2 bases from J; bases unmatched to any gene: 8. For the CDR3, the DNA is TGCGCCAGCAGCCACCGCGCCGGGAGGGTACAAGAGACCCAGTACTTC. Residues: CASSHRAGRVQETQYF.

Written as DNA, the CDR3 is TGTGCCATCAGTGAGTCGAAAGTTTCAAACAGGGGAGAAGAGACCCAGTACTTC. It yields the protein CAISESKVSNRGEETQYF. The chain recombines TRBV10-3 with TRBJ2-5, with 7 bases fitting TRBD1. V trimming: 0 bases; J trimming: 3 bases; junction bases outside the gene matches: 13. Germline CDR1 and CDR2: ENHRY and SYGVKD. This CDR3 region has 18 residues.

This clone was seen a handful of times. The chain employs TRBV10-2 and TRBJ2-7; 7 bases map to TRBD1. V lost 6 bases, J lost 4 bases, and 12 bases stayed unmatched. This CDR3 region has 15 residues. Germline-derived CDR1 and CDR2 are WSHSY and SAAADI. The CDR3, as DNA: TGCGCCAGCAGGGACCACCAGACAGGGCGGTACGAGCAGTACTTC. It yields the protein CASRDHQTGRYEQYF.

CDR3 sequence (DNA): TGTGCCAGCTCAGAAACGGGAATAGGGTACGGCAATCAGCCCCAGCATTTT. Amino acid sequence: CASSETGIGYGNQPQHF. The chain joins TRBV18 to TRBJ1-5; no clear D. V gave up 5 bases and J gave up 2 bases, with 19 bases separating them. The germline V gene encodes CDR1 KGHSH and CDR2 LQKENI. This CDR3 is 17 amino acids long.

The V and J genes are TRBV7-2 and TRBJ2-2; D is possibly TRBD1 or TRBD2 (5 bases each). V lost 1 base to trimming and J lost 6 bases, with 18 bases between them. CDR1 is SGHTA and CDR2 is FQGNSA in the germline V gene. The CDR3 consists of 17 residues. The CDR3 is CASSLGWGRGEAGELFF. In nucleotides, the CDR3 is TGTGCCAGCAGCTTAGGCTGGGGTCGAGGGGAAGCCGGGGAGCTGTTTTTT.

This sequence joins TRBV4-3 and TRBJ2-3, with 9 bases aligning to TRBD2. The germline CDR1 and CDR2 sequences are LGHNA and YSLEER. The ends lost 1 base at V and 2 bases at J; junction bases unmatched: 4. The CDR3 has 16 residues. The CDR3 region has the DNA TGCGCCAGCAGCCAAGTCGGGACTAGCCTCACAGATACGCAGTATTTT. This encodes CASSQVGTSLTDTQYF.

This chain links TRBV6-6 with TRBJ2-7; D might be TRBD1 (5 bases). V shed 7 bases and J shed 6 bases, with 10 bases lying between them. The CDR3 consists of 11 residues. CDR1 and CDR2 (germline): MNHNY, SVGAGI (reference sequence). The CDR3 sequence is CASTQGFEQYF. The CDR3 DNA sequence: TGTGCCAGCACCCAGGGTTTCGAGCAGTACTTC.

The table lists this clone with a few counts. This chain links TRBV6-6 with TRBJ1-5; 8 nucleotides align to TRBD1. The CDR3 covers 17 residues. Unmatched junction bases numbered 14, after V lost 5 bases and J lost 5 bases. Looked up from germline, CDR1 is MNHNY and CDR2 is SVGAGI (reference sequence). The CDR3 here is CASSPQGASPLYQPQHF. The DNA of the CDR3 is TGTGCCAGCAGTCCCCAGGGGGCGAGTCCCCTTTATCAGCCCCAGCATTTT.

The CDR3 nucleotides are TGTGCCAGTAGTATAGTCGCCGGGCCGTCCTACGAGCAGTACTTC. Translated: CASSIVAGPSYEQYF. The rearrangement links TRBV19 to TRBJ2-7; D unclear. CDR1 LNHDA and CDR2 SQIVND come from the germline V gene (reference sequence). This CDR3 spans 15 amino acids. V lost 1 base to trimming and J lost 1 base, with 11 bases between them. The whole variable domain, filled in from reference TRBV19 and TRBJ2-7, reads DGGITQSPKYLFRKEGQNVTLSCEQNLNHDAMYWYRQDPGQGLRLIYYSQIVNDFQKGDIAEGYSVSREKKESFPLTVTSAQKNPTAFYLCASSIVAGPSYEQYFGPGTRLTVT.

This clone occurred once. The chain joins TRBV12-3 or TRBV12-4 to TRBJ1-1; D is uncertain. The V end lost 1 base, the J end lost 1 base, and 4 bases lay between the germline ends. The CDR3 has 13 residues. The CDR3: CASSLEPNTEAFF. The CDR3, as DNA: TGTGCCAGCAGTTTAGAACCGAACACTGAAGCTTTCTTT.

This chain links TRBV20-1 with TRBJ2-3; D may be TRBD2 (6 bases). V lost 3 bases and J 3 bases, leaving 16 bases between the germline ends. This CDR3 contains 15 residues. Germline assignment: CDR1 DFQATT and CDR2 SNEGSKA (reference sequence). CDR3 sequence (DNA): TGCAGTGCTAGTCCGGGACTGATGGTTACAGATACGCAGTATTTT. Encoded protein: CSASPGLMVTDTQYF.

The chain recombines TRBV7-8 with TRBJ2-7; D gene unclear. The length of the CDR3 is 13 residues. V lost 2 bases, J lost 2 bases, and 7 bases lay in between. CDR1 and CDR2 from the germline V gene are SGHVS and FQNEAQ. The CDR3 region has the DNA TGTGCCAGCAGCTTATATAGGACCTACGAGCAGTACTTC. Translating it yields CASSLYRTYEQYF.

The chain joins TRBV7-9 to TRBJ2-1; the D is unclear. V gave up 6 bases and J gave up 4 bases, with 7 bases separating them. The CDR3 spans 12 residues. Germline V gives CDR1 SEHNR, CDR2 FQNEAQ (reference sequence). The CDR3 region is CASRPSYNEQFF. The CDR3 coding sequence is TGTGCCAGCAGACCGTCGTACAATGAGCAGTTCTTC.

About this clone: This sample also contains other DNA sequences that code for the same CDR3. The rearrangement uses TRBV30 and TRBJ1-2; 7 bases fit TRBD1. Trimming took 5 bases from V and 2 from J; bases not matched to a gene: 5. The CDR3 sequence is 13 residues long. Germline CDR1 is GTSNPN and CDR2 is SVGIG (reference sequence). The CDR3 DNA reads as TGTGCCTGGGACAGGGAAACAAACTATGGCTACACCTTC. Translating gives CAWDRETNYGYTF. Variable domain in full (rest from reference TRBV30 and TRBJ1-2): SQTIHQWPATLVQPVGSPLSLECTVEGTSNPNLYWYRQAAGRGLQLLFYSVGIGQISSEVPQNLSASRPQDRQFILSSKKLLLSDSGFYLCAWDRETNYGYTFGSGTRLTVV.

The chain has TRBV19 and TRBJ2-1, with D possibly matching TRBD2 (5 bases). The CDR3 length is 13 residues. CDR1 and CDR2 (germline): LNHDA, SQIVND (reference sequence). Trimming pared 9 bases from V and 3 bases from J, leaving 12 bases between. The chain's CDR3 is CASTPRDYNEQFF. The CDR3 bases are TGTGCCAGCACTCCCCGGGACTACAATGAGCAGTTCTTC.

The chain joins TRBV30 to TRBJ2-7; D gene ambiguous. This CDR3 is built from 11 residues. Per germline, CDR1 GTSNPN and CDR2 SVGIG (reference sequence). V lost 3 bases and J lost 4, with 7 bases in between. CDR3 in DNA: TGTGCCTGGAGCGGGCAGTACGAGCAGTACTTC. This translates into CAWSGQYEQYF.

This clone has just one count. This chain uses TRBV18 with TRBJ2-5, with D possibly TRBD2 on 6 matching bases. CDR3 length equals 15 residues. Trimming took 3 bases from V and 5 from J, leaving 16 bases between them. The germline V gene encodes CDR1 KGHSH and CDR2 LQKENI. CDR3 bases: TGTGCCAGCTCACCGGAGGGTTTCAGGGCCGAGACCCAGTACTTC. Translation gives CASSPEGFRAETQYF. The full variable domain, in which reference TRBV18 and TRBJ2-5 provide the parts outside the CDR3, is NAGVMQNPRHLVRRRGQEARLRCSPMKGHSHVYWYRQLPEEGLKFMVYLQKENIIDESGMPKERFSAEFPKEGPSILRIQQVVRGDSAAYFCASSPEGFRAETQYFGPGTRLLVL.

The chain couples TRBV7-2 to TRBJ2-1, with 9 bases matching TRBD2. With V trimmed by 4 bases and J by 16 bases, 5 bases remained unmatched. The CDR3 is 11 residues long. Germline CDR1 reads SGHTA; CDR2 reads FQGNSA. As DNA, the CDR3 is TGTGCCAGCAGCTATCAGGGACTAGCTTTCTTC. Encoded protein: CASSYQGLAFF.

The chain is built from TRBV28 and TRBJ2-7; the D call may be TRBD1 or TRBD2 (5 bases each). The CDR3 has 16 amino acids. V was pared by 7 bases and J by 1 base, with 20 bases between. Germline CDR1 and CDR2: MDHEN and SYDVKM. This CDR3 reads CASTRPQSGRSYEQYF. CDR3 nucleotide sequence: TGTGCCAGCACCAGACCCCAATCAGGGAGATCCTACGAGCAGTACTTC. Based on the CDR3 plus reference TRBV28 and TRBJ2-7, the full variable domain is DVKVTQSSRYLVKRTGEKVFLECVQDMDHENMFWYRQDPGLGLRLIYFSYDVKMKEKGDIPEGYSVSREKKERFSLILESASTNQTSMYLCASTRPQSGRSYEQYFGPGTRLTVT.

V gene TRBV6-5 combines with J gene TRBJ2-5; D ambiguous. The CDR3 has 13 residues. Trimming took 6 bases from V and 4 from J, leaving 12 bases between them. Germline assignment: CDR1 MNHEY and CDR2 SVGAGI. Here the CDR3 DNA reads TGTGCCAGCAGATCCTTCACCTTAGAGACCCAGTACTTC. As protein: CASRSFTLETQYF.

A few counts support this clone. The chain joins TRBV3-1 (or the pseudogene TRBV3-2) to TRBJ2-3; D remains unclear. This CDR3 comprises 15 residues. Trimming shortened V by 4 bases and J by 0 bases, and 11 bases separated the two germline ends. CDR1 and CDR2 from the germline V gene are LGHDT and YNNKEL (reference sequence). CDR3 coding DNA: TGTGCCAGCAGCCTCAGAGCGATAAGCACAGATACGCAGTATTTT. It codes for CASSLRAISTDTQYF.

CDR3 in DNA: TGCGCCAGCAGTCCACGGAGAGGCTACACCTTC. It translates to CASSPRRGYTF. The V and J genes are TRBV5-1 and TRBJ1-2; D call uncertain. CDR1 is SGHRS and CDR2 is YFSETQ in the germline V gene. V was pared by 5 bases and J by 8 bases, with 10 bases between. CDR3 length equals 11 residues.

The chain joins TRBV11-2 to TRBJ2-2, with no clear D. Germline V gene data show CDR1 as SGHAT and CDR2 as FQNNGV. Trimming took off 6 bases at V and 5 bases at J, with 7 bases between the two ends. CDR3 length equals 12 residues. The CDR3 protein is CASSRWTGELFF. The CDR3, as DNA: TGTGCCAGCAGTCGGTGGACCGGGGAGCTGTTTTTT.

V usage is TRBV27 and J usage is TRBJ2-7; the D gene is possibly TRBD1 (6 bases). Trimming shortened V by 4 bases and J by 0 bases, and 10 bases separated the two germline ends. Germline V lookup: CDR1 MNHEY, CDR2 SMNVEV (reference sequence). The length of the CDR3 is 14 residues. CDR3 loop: CASSSRGGSYEQYF. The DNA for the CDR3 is TGTGCCAGCAGTTCCCGAGGGGGCTCCTACGAGCAGTACTTC.

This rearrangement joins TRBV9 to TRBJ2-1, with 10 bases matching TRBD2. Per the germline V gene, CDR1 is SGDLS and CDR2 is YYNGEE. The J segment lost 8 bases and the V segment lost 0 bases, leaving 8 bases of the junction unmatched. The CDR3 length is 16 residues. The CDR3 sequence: CASSVVVSSGSDEQFF. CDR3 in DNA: TGTGCCAGCAGCGTAGTGGTGTCTAGCGGGAGCGATGAGCAGTTCTTC.